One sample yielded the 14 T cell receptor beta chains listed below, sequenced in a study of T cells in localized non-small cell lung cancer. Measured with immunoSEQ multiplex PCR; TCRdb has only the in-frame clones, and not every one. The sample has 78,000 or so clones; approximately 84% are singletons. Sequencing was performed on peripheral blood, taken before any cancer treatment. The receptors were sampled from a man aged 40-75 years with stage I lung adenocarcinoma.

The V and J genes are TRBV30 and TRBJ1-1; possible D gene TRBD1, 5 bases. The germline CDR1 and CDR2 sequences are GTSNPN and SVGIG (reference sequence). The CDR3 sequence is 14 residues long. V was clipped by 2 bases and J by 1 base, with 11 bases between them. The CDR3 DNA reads TGTGCCTGGAGTCTGGGGCAACCGAACACTGAAGCTTTCTTT. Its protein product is CAWSLGQPNTEAFF.

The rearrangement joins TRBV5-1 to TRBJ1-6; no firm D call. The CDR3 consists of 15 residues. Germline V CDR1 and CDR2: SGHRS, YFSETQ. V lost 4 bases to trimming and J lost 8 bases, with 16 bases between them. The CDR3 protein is CASSLHLGRDSPLHF. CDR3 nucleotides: TGCGCCAGCAGCCTTCATTTGGGTCGAGATTCACCCCTCCACTTT.

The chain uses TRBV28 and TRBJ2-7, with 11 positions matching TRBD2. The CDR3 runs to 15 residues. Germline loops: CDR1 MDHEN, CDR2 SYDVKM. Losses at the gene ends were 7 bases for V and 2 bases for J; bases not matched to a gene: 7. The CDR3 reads CASKEGLADPYEQYF. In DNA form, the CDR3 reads TGTGCCAGCAAGGAGGGACTAGCGGACCCCTACGAGCAGTACTTC. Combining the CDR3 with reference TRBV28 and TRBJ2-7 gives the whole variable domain DVKVTQSSRYLVKRTGEKVFLECVQDMDHENMFWYRQDPGLGLRLIYFSYDVKMKEKGDIPEGYSVSREKKERFSLILESASTNQTSMYLCASKEGLADPYEQYFGPGTRLTVT.

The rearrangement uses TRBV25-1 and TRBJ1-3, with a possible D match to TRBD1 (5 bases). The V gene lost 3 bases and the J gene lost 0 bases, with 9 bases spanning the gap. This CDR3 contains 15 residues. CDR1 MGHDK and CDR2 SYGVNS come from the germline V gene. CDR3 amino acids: CASSEGGISGNTIYF. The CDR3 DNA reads TGTGCCAGCAGTGAGGGGGGAATCTCTGGAAACACCATATATTTT.

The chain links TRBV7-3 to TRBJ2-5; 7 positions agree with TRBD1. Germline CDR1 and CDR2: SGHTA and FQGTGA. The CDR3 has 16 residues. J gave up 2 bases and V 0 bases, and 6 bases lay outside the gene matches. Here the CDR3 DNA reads TGTGCCAGCAGCTTAACCCCAGGGGGAGAACAAGAGACCCAGTACTTC. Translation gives CASSLTPGGEQETQYF.

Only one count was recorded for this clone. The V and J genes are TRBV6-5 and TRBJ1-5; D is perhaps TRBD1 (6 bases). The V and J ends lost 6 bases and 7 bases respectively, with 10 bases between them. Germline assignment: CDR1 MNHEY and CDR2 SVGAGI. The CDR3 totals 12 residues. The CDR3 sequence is CASRQGGQPQHF. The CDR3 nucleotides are TGTGCCAGCAGACAGGGCGGCCAGCCCCAGCATTTT.

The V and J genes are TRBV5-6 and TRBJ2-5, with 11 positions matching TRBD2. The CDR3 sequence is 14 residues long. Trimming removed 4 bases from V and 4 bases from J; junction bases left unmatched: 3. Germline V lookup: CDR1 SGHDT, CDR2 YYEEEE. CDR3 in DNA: TGTGCCAGCAGCGGGACTAGCGGTGGAGAGACCCAGTACTTC. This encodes CASSGTSGGETQYF.

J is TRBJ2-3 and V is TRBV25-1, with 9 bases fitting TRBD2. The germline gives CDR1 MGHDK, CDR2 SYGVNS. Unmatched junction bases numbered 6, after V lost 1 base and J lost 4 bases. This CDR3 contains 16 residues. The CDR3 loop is CASSEWREGSSDTQYF. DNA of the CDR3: TGTGCCAGCAGTGAATGGCGGGAGGGTAGCTCAGATACGCAGTATTTT. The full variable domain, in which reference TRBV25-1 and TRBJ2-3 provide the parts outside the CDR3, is EADIYQTPRYLVIGTGKKITLECSQTMGHDKMYWYQQDPGMELHLIHYSYGVNSTEKGDLSSESTVSRIRTEHFPLTLESARPSHTSQYLCASSEWREGSSDTQYFGPGTRLTVL.

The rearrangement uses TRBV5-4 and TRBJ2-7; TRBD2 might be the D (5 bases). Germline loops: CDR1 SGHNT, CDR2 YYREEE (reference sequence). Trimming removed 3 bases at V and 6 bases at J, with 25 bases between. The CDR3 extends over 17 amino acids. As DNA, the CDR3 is TGTGCCAGCAGCTCTGCGGATCTTGGCAGCCGGGAAGCCGAGCAGTACTTC. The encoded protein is CASSSADLGSREAEQYF.

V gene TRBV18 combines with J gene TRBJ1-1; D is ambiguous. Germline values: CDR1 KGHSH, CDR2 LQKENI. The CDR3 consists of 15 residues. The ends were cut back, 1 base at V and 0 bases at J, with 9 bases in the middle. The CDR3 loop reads CASSPLIDMNTEAFF. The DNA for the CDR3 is TGTGCCAGCTCACCACTTATAGATATGAACACTGAAGCTTTCTTT.

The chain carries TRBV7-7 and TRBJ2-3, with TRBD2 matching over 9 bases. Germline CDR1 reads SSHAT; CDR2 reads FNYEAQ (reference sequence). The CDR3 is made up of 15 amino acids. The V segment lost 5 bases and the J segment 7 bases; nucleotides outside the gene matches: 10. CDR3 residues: CASSPAGGGGNTQYF. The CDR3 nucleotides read TGTGCCAGCAGCCCGGCCGGCGGGGGGGGAAATACGCAGTATTTT.

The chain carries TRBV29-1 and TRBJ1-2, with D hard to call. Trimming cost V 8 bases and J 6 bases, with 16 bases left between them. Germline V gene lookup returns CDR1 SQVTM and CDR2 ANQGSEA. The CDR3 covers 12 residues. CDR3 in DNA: TGCAGCTCTATTACTACAGCAGATGGCTACACCTTC. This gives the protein CSSITTADGYTF.

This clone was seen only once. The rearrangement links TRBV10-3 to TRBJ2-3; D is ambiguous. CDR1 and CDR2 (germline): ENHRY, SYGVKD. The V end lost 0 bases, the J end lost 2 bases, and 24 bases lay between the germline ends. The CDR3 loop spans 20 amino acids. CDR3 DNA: TGTGCCATCAGTGAGTCTTCTCCTATTGGGTCCACAACAGTCACAGATACGCAGTATTTT. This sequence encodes CAISESSPIGSTTVTDTQYF.

This CDR3 is CASSSGTGSYNEQFF. As DNA, the CDR3 is TGTGCCAGCAGTTCCGGGACAGGGTCCTACAATGAGCAGTTCTTC. This chain joins TRBV6-4 and TRBJ2-1; TRBD1 agrees at 9 bases. The CDR3 totals 15 residues. The germline gives CDR1 MRHNA, CDR2 SNTAGT. J was trimmed by 1 base and V by 5 bases; bases with no gene match: 3.